This T cell receptor (beta chain) was sequenced for a study of T cell responses to AZD1222 COVID-19 vaccine. This clone was counted a few times. Its matching antigen is unknown. Findings and limits, study-wide: Two AZD1222 doses significantly raised spike-specific TCR breadth and depth over controls.

The assay was immunoSEQ multiplex PCR, and TCRdb's table has in-frame clones only and misses some. The data show tens of thousands of clones, 70% to 90% seen once. This CDR3 has 14 amino acids. The germline V and J ends were trimmed by 1 base and 7 bases, with 11 bases remaining between them. Germline-derived CDR1 and CDR2 are LGHNA and YSLEER. The sequence was obtained from an adult in good health. The J gene is TRBJ1-5, the V gene TRBV4-3; D gene ambiguous. Specimen: peripheral blood, collected on day 0 of AZD1222 vaccination. CDR3 amino acids: CASSQGPGSQPQHF. The CDR3 DNA follows: TGCGCCAGCAGCCAAGGGCCCGGCAGCCAGCCCCAGCATTTT.